Listed below are T cell receptor beta chains from one sample, sequenced in a study of cytomegalovirus exposure and HLA in healthy donors. Assay used: immunoSEQ multiplex PCR; TCRdb lists only in-frame clones, some missing. The repertoire holds 150,000 to 200,000 clones, with approximately 89% as singletons. The sample was PBMCs. Every receptor here comes from a young woman in good health and CMV-seropositive. CDR3s include the opening cysteine and the closing phenylalanine or tryptophan. D genes are given only for firm matches. Rows may omit the clone size; those that give it use once, few, many or a size class.

CDR3 protein	CDR3 DNA	D gene	clone size	V gene	J gene
CAGVAGGLYNEQFF	TGTGCCGGTGTAGCGGGAGGGCTCTACAATGAGCAGTTCTTC	TRBD2	-	TRBV30	TRBJ2-1
CASSLWPGTSGIIGNEQFF	TGTGCCAGCAGTTTATGGCCGGGGACTAGCGGGATTATAGGCAATGAGCAGTTCTTC	TRBD2	-	TRBV28	TRBJ2-1
CASSTGRGNTEAFF	TGTGCCAGTAGTACCGGGAGAGGGAACACTGAAGCTTTCTTT	-	few	TRBV19	TRBJ1-1
CASSNQGSGNTEAFF	TGTGCCAGCAGCAACCAAGGGAGTGGGAACACTGAAGCTTTCTTT	-	-	TRBV21-1	TRBJ1-1
CATAGSYEQYF	TGTGCCACGGCAGGGTCCTACGAGCAGTACTTC	-	-	TRBV28	TRBJ2-7
CASRTQRNEQFF	TGTGCCAGCAGAACACAGAGAAATGAGCAGTTCTTC	-	-	TRBV27	TRBJ2-1
CSVGTTGVDEKLFF	TGCAGCGTGGGAACGACAGGGGTCGATGAAAAACTGTTTTTT	TRBD1	-	TRBV29-1	TRBJ1-4
CASSQDQGSEAFF	TGCGCCAGCAGCCAAGATCAGGGGTCTGAAGCTTTCTTT	-	-	TRBV4-1	TRBJ1-1
CGLASNTGELFF	TGTGGACTAGCGTCGAACACCGGGGAGCTGTTTTTT	TRBD2	once	TRBV28	TRBJ2-2
CSVFAAEAFF	TGCAGCGTATTTGCGGCTGAAGCTTTCTTT	-	once	TRBV29-1	TRBJ1-1
CASSFAYEQYF	TGTGCCAGCAGCTTCGCCTACGAGCAGTACTTC	-	-	TRBV7-9	TRBJ2-7
CASSQEGAGVSGAKNIQYF	TGCGCCAGCAGCCAAGAGGGAGCGGGAGTTTCTGGTGCCAAAAACATTCAGTACTTC	TRBD2	-	TRBV4-1	TRBJ2-4
CASSRDHEGAYGYTF	TGTGCCAGCAGCCGTGATCATGAGGGGGCCTATGGCTACACCTTC	TRBD1	-	TRBV11-3	TRBJ1-2
CASSFLFNRGYSPGELFF	TGTGCCAGCAGTTTCCTTTTTAACAGGGGATATTCCCCCGGGGAGCTGTTTTTT	TRBD1	-	TRBV28	TRBJ2-2
CASSDPGAETQYF	TGTGCCAGCAGTGACCCGGGAGCGGAGACCCAGTACTTC	-	-	TRBV2	TRBJ2-5
CASSSLYSNQPQHF	TGTGCCAGCAGTTCCCTTTATAGCAATCAGCCCCAGCATTTT	-	-	TRBV27	TRBJ1-5
CASSARGPGNTIYF	TGTGCCAGCAGCGCCAGGGGGCCGGGAAACACCATATATTTT	TRBD1	-	TRBV13	TRBJ1-3
CASTQTGEWYF	TGTGCCAGCACCCAGACAGGGGAGTGGTATTTT	TRBD1	-	TRBV28	TRBJ2-3
CASSRDRGYEQYF	TGTGCCAGCAGCAGGGACAGGGGATACGAGCAGTACTTC	TRBD1	-	TRBV5-6	TRBJ2-7
CASSLLHTSSYNEQFF	TGTGCCAGCAGCCTCCTTCATACGAGCTCCTACAATGAGCAGTTCTTC	-	-	TRBV11-3	TRBJ2-1
CASSSQGAMETQYF	TGTGCCAGCAGCTCCCAGGGGGCAATGGAGACCCAGTACTTC	TRBD1	-	TRBV7-8	TRBJ2-5
CAIRLLTNEKLFF	TGTGCCATCCGACTGCTAACTAATGAAAAACTGTTTTTT	-	-	TRBV6-1	TRBJ1-4
CASKKRNRVGQPQHF	TGTGCCAGCAAAAAACGAAACAGGGTAGGTCAGCCCCAGCATTTT	-	-	TRBV21-1	TRBJ1-5
CATPPLTGDRVSPQMSREETQYF	TGCGCCACCCCACCTCTCACCGGGGACAGGGTGAGCCCCCAAATGTCAAGAGAAGAGACCCAGTACTTC	TRBD1	once	TRBV10-1	TRBJ2-5
CASSTHVAGTGNSNQPQHF	TGTGCCAGTAGTACGCACGTAGCCGGGACAGGGAATAGCAATCAGCCCCAGCATTTT	TRBD1	-	TRBV19	TRBJ1-5
CAWSEAGGSQYF	TGTGCCTGGAGTGAAGCGGGAGGGTCCCAGTACTTC	TRBD2	-	TRBV30	TRBJ2-5
CASSQVGPGEAFF	TGCGCCAGCAGCCAAGTCGGGCCAGGGGAAGCTTTCTTT	-	-	TRBV4-3	TRBJ1-1
CASSQDKRTEAFF	TGCGCCAGCAGCCAAGATAAGAGGACTGAAGCTTTCTTT	-	-	TRBV4-1	TRBJ1-1
CASRLTGNYGYTF	TGTGCCAGCAGGCTGACAGGGAATTATGGCTACACCTTC	TRBD1	-	TRBV28	TRBJ1-2
CASSSTSGSTDTQYF	TGCGCCAGCAGCTCCACTAGCGGGAGCACAGATACGCAGTATTTT	TRBD2	-	TRBV5-1	TRBJ2-3
CASSAILAGETEQFF	TGTGCCAGCAGCGCTATACTAGCGGGGGAAACCGAGCAGTTCTTC	TRBD2	-	TRBV7-2	TRBJ2-1
CASYGLTGTETQYF	TGTGCCAGCTATGGCCTTACGGGAACCGAGACCCAGTACTTC	-	-	TRBV2	TRBJ2-5
CASSVPTDNYGYTF	TGTGCCAGCAGTGTACCGACAGACAACTATGGCTACACCTTC	-	-	TRBV6-1	TRBJ1-2
CASSTPLRRGQGIEKLFF	TGTGCCAGCAGCACCCCATTAAGGAGGGGACAGGGAATTGAAAAACTGTTTTTT	TRBD1	-	TRBV9	TRBJ1-4
CASSSMGSSYNEQFF	TGTGCCAGCAGCTCCATGGGGAGCTCCTACAATGAGCAGTTCTTC	-	-	TRBV11-2	TRBJ2-1
CASSWAENTEAFF	TGTGCCAGCAGTTGGGCAGAGAACACTGAAGCTTTCTTT	-	-	TRBV27	TRBJ1-1
CASSIAGGTTNYGYTF	TGTGCCAGTAGTATAGCAGGGGGCACTACTAACTATGGCTACACCTTC	TRBD1	-	TRBV19	TRBJ1-2
CASSLSAGLAINNEQFF	TGTGCCAGCAGTTTATCGGCCGGGCTAGCAATAAACAATGAGCAGTTCTTC	-	-	TRBV27	TRBJ2-1
CASSVWGQGALDGYTF	TGTGCCAGCAGCGTCTGGGGACAGGGGGCGCTCGATGGCTACACCTTC	TRBD1	once	TRBV13	TRBJ1-2
CASNPVGLAGGNEQFF	TGCGCCAGCAACCCCGTTGGGCTAGCGGGAGGGAATGAGCAGTTCTTC	TRBD2	once	TRBV10-2	TRBJ2-1
CAISEDLAGEETQYF	TGTGCCATCAGTGAGGACCTAGCGGGAGAAGAGACCCAGTACTTC	TRBD2	-	TRBV10-3	TRBJ2-5
CATWAGTSSYEQYF	TGTGCCACCTGGGCGGGCACATCCTCCTACGAGCAGTACTTC	-	few	TRBV6-8	TRBJ2-7
CASSFRGGYSNQPQHF	TGTGCCAGCAGTTTTCGAGGGGGCTATAGCAATCAGCCCCAGCATTTT	TRBD1	-	TRBV27	TRBJ1-5
CASSLAFDSREYNEQFF	TGCGCCAGCAGCTTGGCCTTTGATTCGCGGGAGTACAATGAGCAGTTCTTC	TRBD2	few	TRBV5-1	TRBJ2-1
CASIMTGLVPFF	TGTGCCAGCATTATGACGGGACTAGTACCGTTCTTC	TRBD2	few	TRBV2	TRBJ2-1
CASSFGGAGETQYF	TGTGCCAGCAGCTTCGGCGGGGCCGGAGAGACCCAGTACTTC	-	-	TRBV5-6	TRBJ2-5
CASSLPGGREKLFF	TGTGCCAGCAGCCTTCCTGGAGGGCGGGAGAAGTTGTTCTTC	TRBD2	once	TRBV7-3	TRBJ2-1
CASSPSAGGVEEKLFF	TGCGCCAGCAGCCCATCAGCCGGGGGGGTAGAGGAAAAACTGTTTTTT	-	-	TRBV4-1	TRBJ1-4
CASSLQPRGSTDTQYF	TGCGCCAGCAGCCTACAACCTCGCGGGAGCACAGATACGCAGTATTTT	-	-	TRBV4-3	TRBJ2-3
CASSQAVYGYTF	TGTGCCAGCAGCCAAGCGGTATATGGCTACACCTTC	-	-	TRBV4-2	TRBJ1-2
CASSPLGGGLDTQYF	TGCGCCAGCAGCCCTCTGGGAGGGGGGTTGGATACGCAGTATTTT	-	-	TRBV5-1	TRBJ2-3
CASRRDLVTYEQYF	TGTGCCAGCAGACGAGACCTAGTGACTTACGAGCAGTACTTC	-	-	TRBV5-4	TRBJ2-7
CASSLGSSGEYSNQPQHF	TGCGCCAGCAGCTTGGGTTCGTCGGGAGAATATAGCAATCAGCCCCAGCATTTT	-	-	TRBV5-1	TRBJ1-5
CASSNTTTGGNQPQHF	TGTGCCAGCAGCAACACCACAACAGGGGGGAATCAGCCCCAGCATTTT	-	-	TRBV21-1	TRBJ1-5
CASRLESSGRGEQFF	TGTGCCAGCAGATTAGAGTCTAGCGGGAGGGGTGAGCAGTTCTTC	TRBD2	few	TRBV2	TRBJ2-1
CASSERETGELFF	TGTGCCAGCAGTGAGCGTGAGACCGGGGAGCTGTTTTTT	-	-	TRBV28	TRBJ2-2
CASSGETSVSYEQYF	TGTGCCAGCAGCGGGGAGACTAGCGTCTCCTACGAGCAGTACTTC	TRBD2	-	TRBV5-6	TRBJ2-7
CASSLAYQETQYF	TGCGCCAGCAGCTTGGCCTACCAAGAGACCCAGTACTTC	-	-	TRBV5-1	TRBJ2-5